One TCR beta chain is described in this entry. Its antigen is still unknown. These data are taken from a study of OX40 agonist ivuxolimab in advanced cancers. Germline CDR1 reads KGHSH; CDR2 reads LQKENI. The V segment lost 3 bases and the J segment 7 bases; nucleotides outside the gene matches: 5. The CDR3 consists of 14 residues. General study results and limits: Clonal expansion was seen in CD4+ and CD8+ blood T cells by week 6 at 0.1 to 3.0 mg/kg.

Clones were read by immunoSEQ multiplex PCR, and TCRdb kept only the in-frame ones, dropping some. Of some 74,000 clones listed, more than 75% were seen once; the top ten hold around 5%. The chain combines TRBV18 with TRBJ1-4, with TRBD1 matching over 7 bases. This sample comprised CD4+ or CD8+ T cells sorted from blood, obtained in a trial of the OX40 agonist ivuxolimab. The origin of this receptor is an adult with an advanced solid tumor such as melanoma, head and neck, liver or kidney cancer. CDR3 loop: CASSPTGRGEKLFF. For the CDR3, the DNA is TGTGCCAGCTCACCGACAGGGCGGGGTGAAAAACTGTTTTTT.